This T cell receptor beta chain was recovered during a study of blood T cell repertoires in COVID-19. The CDR3 is 14 amino acids. The ends lost 6 bases at V and 4 bases at J; junction bases unmatched: 6. From germline, CDR1 is SNHLY and CDR2 FYNNEI. Categorization into cohorts depended on clinical history that participants reported. Sequencing was performed with immunoSEQ multiplex PCR; in TCRdb, only in-frame clones are kept and a portion is missing. This table has roughly 300,000 clones, under 90% appearing once. This TCR came from a woman aged 18-29 years who had recovered from COVID-19. J is TRBJ2-5 and V is TRBV2; 9 bases are shared with TRBD1. The sequenced sample consisted of PBMCs or T cells enriched from blood (not recorded which). CDR3 sequence (DNA): TGTGCCAGCAGCACAGGGGGCTCGGGAGAGACCCAGTACTTC. Residues: CASSTGGSGETQYF.